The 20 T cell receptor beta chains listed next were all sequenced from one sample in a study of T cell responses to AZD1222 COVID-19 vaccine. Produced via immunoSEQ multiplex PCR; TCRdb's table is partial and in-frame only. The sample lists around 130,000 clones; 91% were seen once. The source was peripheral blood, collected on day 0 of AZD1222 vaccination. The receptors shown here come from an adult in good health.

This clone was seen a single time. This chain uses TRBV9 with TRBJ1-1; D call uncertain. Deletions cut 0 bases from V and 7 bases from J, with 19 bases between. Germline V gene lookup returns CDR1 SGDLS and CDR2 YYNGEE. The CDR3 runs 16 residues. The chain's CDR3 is CASSVGTDHLNVEAFF. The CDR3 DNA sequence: TGTGCCAGCAGCGTAGGGACGGATCACCTGAATGTTGAAGCTTTCTTT.

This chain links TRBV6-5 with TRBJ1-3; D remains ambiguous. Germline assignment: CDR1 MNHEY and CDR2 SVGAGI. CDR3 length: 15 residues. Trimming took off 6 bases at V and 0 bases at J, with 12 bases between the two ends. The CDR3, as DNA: TGTGCCAGCAGCCGCGCTGCCGACTCTGGAAACACCATATATTTT. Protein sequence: CASSRAADSGNTIYF.

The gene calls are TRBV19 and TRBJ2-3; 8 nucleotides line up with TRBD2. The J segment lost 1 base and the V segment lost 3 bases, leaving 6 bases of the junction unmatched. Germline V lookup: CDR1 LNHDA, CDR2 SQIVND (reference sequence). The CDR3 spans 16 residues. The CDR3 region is CASSIRGGLGTDTQYF. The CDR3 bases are TGTGCCAGTAGTATTCGGGGGGGATTGGGCACAGATACGCAGTATTTT. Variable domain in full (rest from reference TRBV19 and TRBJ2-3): DGGITQSPKYLFRKEGQNVTLSCEQNLNHDAMYWYRQDPGQGLRLIYYSQIVNDFQKGDIAEGYSVSREKKESFPLTVTSAQKNPTAFYLCASSIRGGLGTDTQYFGPGTRLTVL.

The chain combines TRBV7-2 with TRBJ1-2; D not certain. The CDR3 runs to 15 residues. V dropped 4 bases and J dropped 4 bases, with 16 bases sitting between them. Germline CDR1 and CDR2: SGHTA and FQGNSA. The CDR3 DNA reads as TGTGCCAGCAGCTCGTCTCTCTGGAGTTCCTATGGCTACACCTTC. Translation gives CASSSSLWSSYGYTF.

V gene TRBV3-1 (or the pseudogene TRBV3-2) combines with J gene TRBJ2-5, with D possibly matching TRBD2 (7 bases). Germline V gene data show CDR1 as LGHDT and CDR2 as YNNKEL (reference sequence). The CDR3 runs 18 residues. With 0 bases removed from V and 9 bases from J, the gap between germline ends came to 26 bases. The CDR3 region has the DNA TGTGCCAGCAGCCAAGACTCGGTAGCGGGTTGGAAAGGGGGTGCCCAGTACTTC. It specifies CASSQDSVAGWKGGAQYF.

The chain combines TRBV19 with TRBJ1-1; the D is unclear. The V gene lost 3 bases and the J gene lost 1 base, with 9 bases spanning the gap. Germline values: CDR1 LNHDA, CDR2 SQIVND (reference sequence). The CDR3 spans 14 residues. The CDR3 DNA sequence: TGTGCCAGTAGTATTGGTGGAAGGAACACTGAAGCTTTCTTT. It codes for CASSIGGRNTEAFF. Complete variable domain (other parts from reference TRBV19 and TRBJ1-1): DGGITQSPKYLFRKEGQNVTLSCEQNLNHDAMYWYRQDPGQGLRLIYYSQIVNDFQKGDIAEGYSVSREKKESFPLTVTSAQKNPTAFYLCASSIGGRNTEAFFGQGTRLTVV.

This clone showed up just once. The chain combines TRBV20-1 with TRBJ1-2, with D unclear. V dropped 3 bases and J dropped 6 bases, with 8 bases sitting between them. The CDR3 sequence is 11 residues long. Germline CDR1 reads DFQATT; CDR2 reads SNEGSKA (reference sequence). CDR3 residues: CSARERDGYTF. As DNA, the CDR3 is TGCAGTGCTAGGGAAAGGGATGGCTACACCTTC.

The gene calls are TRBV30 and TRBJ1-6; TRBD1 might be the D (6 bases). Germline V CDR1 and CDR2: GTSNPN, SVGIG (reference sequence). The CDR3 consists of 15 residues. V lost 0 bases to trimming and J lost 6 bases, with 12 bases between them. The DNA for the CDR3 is TGTGCCTGGAGTGTTACAGGGAGTACTAATTCACCCCTCCACTTT. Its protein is CAWSVTGSTNSPLHF.

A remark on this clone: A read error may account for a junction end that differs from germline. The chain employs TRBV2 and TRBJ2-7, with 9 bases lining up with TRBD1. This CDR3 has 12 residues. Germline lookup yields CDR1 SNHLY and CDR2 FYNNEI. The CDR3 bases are TGTGCCAGCGTACTAAGTAGGGGGACAGGGTTGTTC. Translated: CASVLSRGTGLF.

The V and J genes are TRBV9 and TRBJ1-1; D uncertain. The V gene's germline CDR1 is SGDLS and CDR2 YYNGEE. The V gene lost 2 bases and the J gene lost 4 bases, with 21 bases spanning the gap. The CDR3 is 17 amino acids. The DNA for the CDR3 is TGTGCCAGCAGCGTCCACCGGACGCCCATAACCTCCACTGAAGCTTTCTTT. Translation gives CASSVHRTPITSTEAFF.

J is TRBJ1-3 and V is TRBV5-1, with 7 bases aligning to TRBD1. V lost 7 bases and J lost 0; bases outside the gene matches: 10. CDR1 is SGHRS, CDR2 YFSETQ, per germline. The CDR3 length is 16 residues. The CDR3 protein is CASGRQGVGSGNTIYF. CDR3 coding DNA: TGCGCCAGCGGCAGACAGGGTGTCGGCTCTGGAAACACCATATATTTT.

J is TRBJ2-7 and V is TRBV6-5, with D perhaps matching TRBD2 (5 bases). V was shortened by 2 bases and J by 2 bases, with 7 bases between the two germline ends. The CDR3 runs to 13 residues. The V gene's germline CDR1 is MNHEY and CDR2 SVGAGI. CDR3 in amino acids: CASSYRRAYEQYF. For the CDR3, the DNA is TGTGCCAGCAGTTACCGGCGGGCCTACGAGCAGTACTTC.

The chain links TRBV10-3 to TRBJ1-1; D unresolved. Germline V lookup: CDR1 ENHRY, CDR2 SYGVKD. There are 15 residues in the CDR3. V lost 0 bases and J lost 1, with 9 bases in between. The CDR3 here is CAISESWGSNTEAFF. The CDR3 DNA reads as TGTGCCATCAGTGAGTCATGGGGTTCGAACACTGAAGCTTTCTTT.

Here the CDR3 DNA reads TGTGCCAGCAGCTGGGCCACCGAGGGCTACGAGCAGTACTTC. Encoded protein: CASSWATEGYEQYF. The V gene is TRBV5-5, the J gene TRBJ2-7; D is perhaps TRBD2 (5 bases). The CDR3 spans 14 residues. The V and J ends lost 3 bases and 3 bases respectively, with 13 bases between them. Germline-derived CDR1 and CDR2 are SGHKS and YYEKEE (reference sequence).

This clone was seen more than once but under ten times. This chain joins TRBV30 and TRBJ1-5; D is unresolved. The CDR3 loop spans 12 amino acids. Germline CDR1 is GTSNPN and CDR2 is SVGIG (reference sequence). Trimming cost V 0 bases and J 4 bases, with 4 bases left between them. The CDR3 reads CAWSVQNQPQHF. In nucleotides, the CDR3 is TGTGCCTGGAGTGTACAGAATCAGCCCCAGCATTTT.

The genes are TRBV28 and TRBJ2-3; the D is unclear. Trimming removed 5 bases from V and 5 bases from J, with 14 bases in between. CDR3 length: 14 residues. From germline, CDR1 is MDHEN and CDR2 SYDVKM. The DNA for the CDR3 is TGTGCCAGCAGTACCTTACTGTCGGGAGATACGCAGTATTTT. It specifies CASSTLLSGDTQYF.

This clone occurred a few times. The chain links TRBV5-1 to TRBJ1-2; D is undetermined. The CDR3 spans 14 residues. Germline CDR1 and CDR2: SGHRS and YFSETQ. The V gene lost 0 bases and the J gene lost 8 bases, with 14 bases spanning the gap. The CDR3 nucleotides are TGCGCCAGCAGCTTGGGCGGTAAGGGTGACGGCTACACCTTC. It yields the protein CASSLGGKGDGYTF.

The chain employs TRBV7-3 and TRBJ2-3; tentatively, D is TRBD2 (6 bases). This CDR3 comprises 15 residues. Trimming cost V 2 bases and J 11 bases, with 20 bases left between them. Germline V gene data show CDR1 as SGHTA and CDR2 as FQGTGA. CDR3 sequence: CASSLGGTSPLGQYF. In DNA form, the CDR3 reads TGTGCCAGCAGCTTAGGCGGGACGTCTCCATTGGGGCAGTATTTT. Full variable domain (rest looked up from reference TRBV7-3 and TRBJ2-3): GAGVSQTPSNKVTEKGKYVELRCDPISGHTALYWYRQSLGQGPEFLIYFQGTGAADDSGLPNDRFFAVRPEGSVSTLKIQRTERGDSAVYLCASSLGGTSPLGQYFGPGTRLTVL.

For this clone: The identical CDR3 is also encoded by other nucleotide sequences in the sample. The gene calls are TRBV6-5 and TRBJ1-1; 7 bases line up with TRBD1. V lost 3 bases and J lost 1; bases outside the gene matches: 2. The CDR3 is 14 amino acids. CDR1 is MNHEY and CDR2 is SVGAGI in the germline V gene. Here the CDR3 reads CASSYGTANTEAFF. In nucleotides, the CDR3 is TGTGCCAGCAGTTATGGGACAGCGAACACTGAAGCTTTCTTT.

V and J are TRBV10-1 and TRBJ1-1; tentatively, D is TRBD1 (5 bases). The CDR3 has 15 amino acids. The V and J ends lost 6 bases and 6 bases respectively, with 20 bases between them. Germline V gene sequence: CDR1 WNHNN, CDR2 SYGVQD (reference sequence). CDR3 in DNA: TGCGCCAGCAGATCGAAGGGGAAATATCCCCCTGAAGCTTTCTTT. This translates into CASRSKGKYPPEAFF.